This TCR beta chain was sequenced during a study of T-cell memory formation after mild COVID-19. Study in general: TCR clusters were mostly donor specific. Study findings and constraints: The second-wave clones peaking on day 37 were not confirmed as SARS-CoV-2-specific. Later expanders leaned toward CD4+, whereas clones contracting from day 15 to 85 were balanced CD4/CD8.

TCRdb independently ran MiXCR on the 5' RACE reads; one entry per CDR3 protein. The sample has hundreds of thousands of distinct CDR3 sequences, more than 15% seen once; the top ten hold 20% to 25%. With 0 bases removed from V and 6 bases from J, the gap between germline ends came to 12 bases. The CDR3 extends over 15 amino acids. The germline V gene encodes CDR1 SGHTA and CDR2 FQGTGA. About this clonotype: The antigen is not known.

The rearrangement uses TRBV7-3 and TRBJ2-1; D is undetermined. The sample taken for sequencing was PBMCs or a T cell subset sorted from them (not recorded which). The TCR sequence derives from a young man who had mild COVID-19 (a few samples of this study predate the infection). Cell type and time point are not known. The CDR3 spells CASSLTFGLGNEQFF. CDR3 nucleotides: TGTGCCAGCAGCTTAACGTTTGGTTTAGGCAATGAGCAGTTCTTC.